The clone carrying this T cell receptor beta chain came up many times. This entry is derived from a study of tumor-infiltrating lymphocytes in primary liver carcinoma. Study as a whole: Donors had hepatocellular carcinoma or combined HCC and intrahepatic cholangiocarcinoma. With diameters of roughly 4 to 11 cm, tumors were stage T1-T3 N0M0.

V gave up 7 bases and J gave up 4 bases, with 10 bases separating them. Germline V lookup: CDR1 MDHEN, CDR2 SYDVKM. The CDR3 spans 12 residues. TCR beta cDNA was prepared out of approximately 470 ng total RNA by means of a constant-region primer. What produced the TCR beta libraries was three nested multiplex PCR rounds using slightly modified ARM-PCR. The first two PCR rounds, around 11 cycles each, used TRBV1-TRBV30 forward primers and a C-beta reverse primer. TCRdb redid the calling of the multiplex PCR reads with MiXCR, one entry per CDR3 protein. The table records under 90,000 distinct CDR3 sequences, 72% of them present only once. Bulk tissue was left unsorted, and RNA and DNA were co-extracted from 20-30 mg of it. Five separate regions per tumor were sampled.

The specimen sequenced was liver tumor tissue from sampling region 1. This sample's subset: tumor region T1, superior pole. This receptor was identified in a man between 35 and 55 years old with primary liver carcinoma and hepatitis B virus infection. This sequence joins TRBV28 and TRBJ1-2; D is unclear. CDR3 loop: CASKEEGYGYTF. The CDR3 nucleotides are TGTGCCAGCAAGGAGGAGGGCTATGGCTACACCTTC.